These 22 T cell receptor beta chains were all obtained from the same sample, sequenced in a study of chemoradiotherapy in HPV16-positive cancers. The data were produced by immunoSEQ multiplex PCR, yet TCRdb's version contains in-frame clones alone and is incomplete. The sample contains about 68,000 clones, more than 70% of which appear only once. The sequencing here drew on blood, taken from a patient who underwent chemoradiotherapy. The receptors were gathered from a human donor with HPV-associated anogenital cancer.

The chain is built from TRBV5-6 and TRBJ2-4, with D hard to call. CDR3 length equals 14 residues. Germline CDR1 reads SGHDT; CDR2 reads YYEEEE. Trimming stripped 4 bases from V and 0 bases from J, with 8 bases between. The CDR3, as DNA: TGTGCCAGCAGCCAGCCCCTAGCCAAAAACATTCAGTACTTC. It codes for CASSQPLAKNIQYF.

The DNA for the CDR3 is TGCAGCGTTGAGGGTGGAGACTATGGCTACACCTTC. This translates into CSVEGGDYGYTF. The rearrangement links TRBV29-1 to TRBJ1-2, with D uncertain. This CDR3 comprises 12 residues. Germline V gives CDR1 SQVTM, CDR2 ANQGSEA. Trimming pared 3 bases from V and 3 bases from J, leaving 8 bases between.

The V and J genes are TRBV19 and TRBJ2-5, with D hard to call. The last part of the DNA fits TRBJ2-7 better; the J call may be wrong. There are 13 residues in the CDR3. The V gene's germline CDR1 is LNHDA and CDR2 SQIVND (reference sequence). The CDR3 DNA reads TGTGCCAGTAGTATAGCCTTGGGCAGCGAGCAGTACTTC. Translating it yields CASSIALGSEQYF.

The gene calls are TRBV6-5 and TRBJ1-2, with TRBD1 as a possible D gene (6 bases). The CDR3 runs to 15 residues. Germline CDR1 is MNHEY and CDR2 is SVGAGI. V was trimmed by 7 bases and J by 1 base, leaving 16 bases between them. CDR3 loop: CASTWMAGDNYGYTF. CDR3 in DNA: TGTGCCAGCACCTGGATGGCAGGGGATAACTATGGCTACACCTTC.

The V and J genes are TRBV19 and TRBJ1-5; D perhaps matches TRBD1 (6 bases). Germline V gene sequence: CDR1 LNHDA, CDR2 SQIVND (reference sequence). This CDR3 is built from 13 residues. Trimming shortened V by 7 bases and J by 4 bases, and 11 bases separated the two germline ends. The CDR3 DNA sequence: TGTGCCAGTAAGGGGGGACTAAATCAGCCCCAGCATTTT. Translated: CASKGGLNQPQHF.

The chain carries TRBV10-1 and TRBJ1-1; D is unclear. The CDR3 length is 14 residues. The germline gives CDR1 WNHNN, CDR2 SYGVQD (reference sequence). Trimming removed 0 bases from V and 1 base from J, with 6 bases in between. The CDR3 region has the DNA TGCGCCAGCAGTGAGTCTCAGGCGAACACTGAAGCTTTCTTT. Protein sequence: CASSESQANTEAFF.

The chain combines TRBV19 with TRBJ2-1, with D unclear. Trimming stripped 5 bases from V and 6 bases from J, with 14 bases between. Germline CDR1 is LNHDA and CDR2 is SQIVND (reference sequence). The CDR3 extends over 14 amino acids. CDR3 protein: CASSLGGSPNEQFF. CDR3 coding DNA: TGTGCCAGTAGTCTTGGCGGCAGTCCCAATGAGCAGTTCTTC.

This rearrangement joins TRBV11-2 to TRBJ1-1; a possible D gene is TRBD1 (6 bases). Germline CDR1 is SGHAT and CDR2 is FQNNGV. CDR3 size: 15 residues. V dropped 4 bases and J dropped 0 bases, with 12 bases sitting between them. The CDR3 region is CASSSWTDLNTEAFF. CDR3 DNA sequence: TGTGCCAGCAGCTCGTGGACAGACTTGAACACTGAAGCTTTCTTT.

This sequence joins TRBV10-3 and TRBJ2-3, with D possibly being TRBD2 (7 bases). Trimming cost V 2 bases and J 6 bases, with 21 bases left between them. The CDR3 spans 17 residues. The germline CDR1 and CDR2 sequences are ENHRY and SYGVKD. The CDR3 sequence is CAISETIRGGRADTQYF. Written as DNA, the CDR3 is TGTGCCATCAGTGAGACTATCCGCGGGGGCCGGGCGGATACGCAGTATTTT.

Regarding this clone: The same CDR3 also results from other DNA sequences found in this sample. V usage is TRBV7-9 and J usage is TRBJ2-7; D gene ambiguous. The V and J ends lost 5 bases and 0 bases respectively, with 5 bases between them. Germline-derived CDR1 and CDR2 are SEHNR and FQNEAQ (reference sequence). The CDR3 contains 12 residues. Written as DNA, the CDR3 is TGTGCCAGCAGCCCGAGCTCCTACGAGCAGTACTTC. Amino acid sequence: CASSPSSYEQYF.

The chain combines TRBV28 with TRBJ2-3, with 7 bases that match TRBD1. Looked up from germline, CDR1 is MDHEN and CDR2 is SYDVKM. The CDR3 totals 15 residues. Trimming took 5 bases from V and 0 from J; bases not matched to a gene: 5. The CDR3 DNA reads TGTGCCAGCAGTAGACAGGGCCCTAGCACAGATACGCAGTATTTT. Translated, it gives CASSRQGPSTDTQYF.

The chain joins TRBV19 to TRBJ1-2, with 7 bases that match TRBD1. Germline lookup yields CDR1 LNHDA and CDR2 SQIVND (reference sequence). Trimming removed 3 bases from V and 3 bases from J; junction bases left unmatched: 4. This CDR3 is 14 amino acids long. CDR3 coding DNA: TGTGCCAGTAGTATGAACAGGGGAGACTATGGCTACACCTTC. As protein: CASSMNRGDYGYTF. Full variable domain (remainder filled in from reference TRBV19 and TRBJ1-2): DGGITQSPKYLFRKEGQNVTLSCEQNLNHDAMYWYRQDPGQGLRLIYYSQIVNDFQKGDIAEGYSVSREKKESFPLTVTSAQKNPTAFYLCASSMNRGDYGYTFGSGTRLTVV.

V and J are TRBV9 and TRBJ2-3; weak D call: TRBD1 (5 bases). CDR1 and CDR2 (germline): SGDLS, YYNGEE. This CDR3 has 15 amino acids. V lost 5 bases and J 2 bases, leaving 15 bases between the germline ends. The CDR3 sequence is CASSRVGQLTDTQYF. The CDR3 DNA is TGTGCCAGCAGTAGGGTCGGACAACTCACAGATACGCAGTATTTT.

The rearrangement links TRBV7-3 to TRBJ1-1, with 7 bases fitting TRBD1. Unmatched junction bases numbered 9, after V lost 5 bases and J lost 3 bases. From germline, CDR1 is SGHTA and CDR2 FQGTGA. The CDR3 extends over 15 amino acids. The CDR3 is CASSHNRGVDTEAFF. In DNA form, the CDR3 reads TGTGCCAGCAGCCACAACAGGGGCGTGGACACTGAAGCTTTCTTT.

The chain links TRBV2 to TRBJ1-2; weak D call: TRBD1 (6 bases). The germline gives CDR1 SNHLY, CDR2 FYNNEI. Trimming left V 3 bases short and J 6 bases short, with 11 bases between. The CDR3 length is 13 residues. The CDR3: CASSDPTGNGYTF. Here the CDR3 DNA reads TGTGCCAGCAGTGACCCTACAGGGAATGGCTACACCTTC.

This clone was seen a handful of times. The CDR3 region has the DNA TGTGCCAGCAGTTACATCAGGGGGCGGAGTGTCGAGCAGTACTTC. Translation gives CASSYIRGRSVEQYF. The chain combines TRBV6-5 with TRBJ2-7; TRBD1 matches at 8 bases. Germline loops: CDR1 MNHEY, CDR2 SVGAGI. This CDR3 is built from 15 residues. V dropped 2 bases and J dropped 6; count of bases not matched to a gene: 9.

The rearrangement joins TRBV30 to TRBJ1-2; D remains ambiguous. This CDR3 has 11 amino acids. Looked up from germline, CDR1 is GTSNPN and CDR2 is SVGIG (reference sequence). V was clipped by 0 bases and J by 6 bases, with 5 bases between them. The CDR3 sequence: CAWSVKDGYTF. For the CDR3, the DNA is TGTGCCTGGAGTGTAAAAGATGGCTACACCTTC.

V is TRBV29-1 and J is TRBJ1-4; D is ambiguous. Trimming left V 5 bases short and J 1 base short, with 8 bases between. CDR1 and CDR2 (germline): SQVTM, ANQGSEA. This CDR3 region has 13 residues. CDR3 sequence reads: CSVRAETNEKLFF. CDR3 sequence (DNA): TGCAGCGTTAGGGCAGAAACTAATGAAAAACTGTTTTTT.

The chain uses TRBV15 and TRBJ1-5; D unclear. Trimming left V 0 bases short and J 6 bases short, with 3 bases between. Looked up from germline, CDR1 is LNHNV and CDR2 is YYDKDF (reference sequence). This CDR3 has 12 residues. The CDR3, as DNA: TGTGCCACCAGCAGAGATTTTCAGCCCCAGCATTTT. Residues: CATSRDFQPQHF.

This clone was picked up one time. The chain employs TRBV30 and TRBJ1-2; D ambiguous. The germline CDR1 and CDR2 sequences are GTSNPN and SVGIG (reference sequence). V shed 1 base and J shed 2 bases, with 8 bases lying between them. This CDR3 has 13 residues. The chain's CDR3 is CAWSGDVNYGYTF. CDR3 DNA sequence: TGTGCCTGGAGTGGCGACGTAAACTATGGCTACACCTTC.

V and J are TRBV29-1 and TRBJ2-1; the D gene is possibly TRBD2 (6 bases). The CDR3 extends over 11 amino acids. Trimming took 8 bases from V and 6 from J, leaving 11 bases between them. The germline gives CDR1 SQVTM, CDR2 ANQGSEA. The CDR3 nucleotides read TGCAGCACCCGAGCGGGCAATGAGCAGTTCTTC. Encoded protein: CSTRAGNEQFF.

As DNA, the CDR3 is TGTGCCAGCAGCGTAGATGATGATTACGAGCAGTACTTC. This codes for CASSVDDDYEQYF. J is TRBJ2-7 and V is TRBV9, with no clear D. This CDR3 spans 13 amino acids. Trimming removed 0 bases at V and 4 bases at J, with 8 bases between. Germline V gene lookup returns CDR1 SGDLS and CDR2 YYNGEE.